This TCR beta chain originates from a study of blood T cell repertoires in COVID-19. The CDR3 is made up of 16 amino acids. V lost 3 bases to trimming and J lost 4 bases, with 18 bases between them. Germline V gene sequence: CDR1 MDHEN, CDR2 SYDVKM. The data were produced by immunoSEQ multiplex PCR, yet TCRdb's version contains in-frame clones alone and is incomplete. Of more than 50,000 clones in the sample, 90% were seen once. The clonotype originates from an elderly man with acute or convalescent COVID-19. Sequenced sample: peripheral blood. The chain recombines TRBV28 with TRBJ1-1; perhaps TRBD1 as D (6 bases). The CDR3 sequence is CASSFVGYPRGTEAFF. The CDR3 region has the DNA TGTGCCAGCAGTTTCGTGGGGTACCCCAGGGGCACTGAAGCTTTCTTT.